This T cell receptor beta chain was obtained from a study of blood T cell repertoires in COVID-19. Study context: The cDNA or gDNA used as material had been derived from T cells, B-cell-depleted T cells, or PBMCs.

CDR1 SGHTA and CDR2 FQGTGA come from the germline V gene. V dropped 2 bases and J dropped 5; count of bases not matched to a gene: 4. This CDR3 comprises 14 residues. Those enrolled in Seattle joined during active infection and were followed longitudinally afterward. Methods used by the authors: Reference gene primers were amplified, and this amplification served to estimate nucleated cell counts. Sequenced by immunoSEQ multiplex PCR; TCRdb stores in-frame clones only, minus some. V, J and clone size are taken as reported in that table, and D and trimming were inferred from the DNA itself. The table lists 300,000 to 450,000 clones, roughly nine tenths of them singletons.

The receptor's source is a woman in her fifties or sixties with COVID-19, enrolled during active disease. The chain joins TRBV7-3 to TRBJ2-3; 7 bases are a match to TRBD2. Sequenced material: peripheral blood. CDR3 bases: TGTGCCAGCAGCTTACTGTTAGCGGGAGATACGCAGTATTTT. As protein: CASSLLLAGDTQYF. Full variable domain (rest looked up from reference TRBV7-3 and TRBJ2-3): GAGVSQTPSNKVTEKGKYVELRCDPISGHTALYWYRQSLGQGPEFLIYFQGTGAADDSGLPNDRFFAVRPEGSVSTLKIQRTERGDSAVYLCASSLLLAGDTQYFGPGTRLTVL.